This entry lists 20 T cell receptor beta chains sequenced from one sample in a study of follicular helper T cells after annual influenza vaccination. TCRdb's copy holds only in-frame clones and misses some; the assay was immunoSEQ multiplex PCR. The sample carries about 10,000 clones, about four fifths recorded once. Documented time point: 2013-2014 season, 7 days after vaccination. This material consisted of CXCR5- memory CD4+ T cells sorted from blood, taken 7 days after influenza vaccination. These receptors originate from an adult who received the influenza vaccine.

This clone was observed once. DNA for the CDR3: TGCGCCAGCAGCTTGTGGCAGGGCCTGGGCAATGAGCAGTTCTTC. It translates to CASSLWQGLGNEQFF. This sequence joins TRBV5-1 and TRBJ2-1, with D maybe TRBD1 (5 bases). The CDR3 length is 15 residues. Germline assignment: CDR1 SGHRS and CDR2 YFSETQ. V was cut by 1 base and J by 6 bases, with 14 bases left in between.

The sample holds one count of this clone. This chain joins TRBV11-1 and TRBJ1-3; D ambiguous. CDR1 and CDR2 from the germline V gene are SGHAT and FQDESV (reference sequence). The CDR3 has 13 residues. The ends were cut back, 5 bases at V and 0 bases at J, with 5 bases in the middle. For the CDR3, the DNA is TGTGCCAGCAGCACAGACTCTGGAAACACCATATATTTT. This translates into CASSTDSGNTIYF.

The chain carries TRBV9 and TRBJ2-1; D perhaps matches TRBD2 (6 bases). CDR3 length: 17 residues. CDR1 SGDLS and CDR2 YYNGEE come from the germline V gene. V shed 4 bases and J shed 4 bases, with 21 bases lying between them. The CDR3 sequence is CASSPPREPQTYNEQFF. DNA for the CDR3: TGTGCCAGCAGCCCACCCCGGGAGCCACAAACTTACAATGAGCAGTTCTTC.

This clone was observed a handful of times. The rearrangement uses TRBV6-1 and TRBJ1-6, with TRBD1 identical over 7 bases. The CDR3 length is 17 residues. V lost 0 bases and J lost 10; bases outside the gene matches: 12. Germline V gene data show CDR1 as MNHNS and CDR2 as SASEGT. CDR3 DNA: TGTGCCAGCAGTGAAGCGGGTAGGGGGCAAGTGTGGTCACCCCTCCACTTT. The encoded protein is CASSEAGRGQVWSPLHF.

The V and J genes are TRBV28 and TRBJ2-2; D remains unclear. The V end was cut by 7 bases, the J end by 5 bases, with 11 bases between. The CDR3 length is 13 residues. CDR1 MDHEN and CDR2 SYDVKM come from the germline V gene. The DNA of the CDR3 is TGTGCCAGCATTCCTGAACTAACCGGGGAGCTGTTTTTT. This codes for CASIPELTGELFF.

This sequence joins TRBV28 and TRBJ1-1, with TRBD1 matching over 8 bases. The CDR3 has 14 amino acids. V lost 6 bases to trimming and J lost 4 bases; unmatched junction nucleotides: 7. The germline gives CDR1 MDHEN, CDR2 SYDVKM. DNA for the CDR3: TGTGCCAGCAGAGCAGGGGGCGTGGGCACTGAAGCTTTCTTT. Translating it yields CASRAGGVGTEAFF.

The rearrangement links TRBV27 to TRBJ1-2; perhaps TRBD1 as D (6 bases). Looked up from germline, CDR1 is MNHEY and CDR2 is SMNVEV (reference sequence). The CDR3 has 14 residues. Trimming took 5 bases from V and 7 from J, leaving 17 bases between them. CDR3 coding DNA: TGTGCCAGCAGTACCCACGACAGGTCCGGTGGCTACACCTTC. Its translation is CASSTHDRSGGYTF.

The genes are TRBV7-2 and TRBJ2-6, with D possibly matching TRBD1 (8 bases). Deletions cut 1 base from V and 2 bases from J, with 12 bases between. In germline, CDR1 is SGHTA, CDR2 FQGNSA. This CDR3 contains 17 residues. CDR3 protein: CASSLERGQAGANVLTF. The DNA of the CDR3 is TGTGCCAGCAGCTTAGAGCGGGGACAGGCTGGGGCCAACGTCCTGACTTTC.

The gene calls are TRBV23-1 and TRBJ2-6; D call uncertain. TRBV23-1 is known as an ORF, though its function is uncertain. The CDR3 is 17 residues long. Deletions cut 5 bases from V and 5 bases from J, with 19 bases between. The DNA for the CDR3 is TGCGCCAGCAGTTTAACGGAGCAACAAAGTCGGGCCAACGTCCTGACTTTC. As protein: CASSLTEQQSRANVLTF.

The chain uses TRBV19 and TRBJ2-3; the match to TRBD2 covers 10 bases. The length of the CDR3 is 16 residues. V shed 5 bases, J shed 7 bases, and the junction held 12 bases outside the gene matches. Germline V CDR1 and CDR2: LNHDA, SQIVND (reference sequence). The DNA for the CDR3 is TGTGCCAGTAGTGGAGATACCGGGACTAGCGCGTATACGCAGTATTTT. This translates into CASSGDTGTSAYTQYF.

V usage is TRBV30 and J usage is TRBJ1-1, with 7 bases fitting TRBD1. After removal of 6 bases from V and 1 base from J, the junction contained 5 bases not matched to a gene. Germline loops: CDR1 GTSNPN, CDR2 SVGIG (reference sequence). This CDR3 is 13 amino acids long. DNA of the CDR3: TGTGCCTGCAAACAGGGGCCGAACACTGAAGCTTTCTTT. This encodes CACKQGPNTEAFF.

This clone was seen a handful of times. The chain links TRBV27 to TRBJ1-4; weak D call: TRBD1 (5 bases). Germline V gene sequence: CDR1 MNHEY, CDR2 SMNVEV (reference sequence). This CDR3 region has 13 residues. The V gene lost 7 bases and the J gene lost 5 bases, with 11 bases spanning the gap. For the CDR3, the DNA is TGTGCCAGCATGGGGACGGGGAATGAAAAACTGTTTTTT. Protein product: CASMGTGNEKLFF.

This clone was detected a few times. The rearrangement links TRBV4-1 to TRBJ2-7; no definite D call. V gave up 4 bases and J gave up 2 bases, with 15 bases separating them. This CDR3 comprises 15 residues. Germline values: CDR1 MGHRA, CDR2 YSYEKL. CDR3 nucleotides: TGCGCCAGCAGCCCGCTGACGGGTGGAACCTACGAGCAGTACTTC. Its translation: CASSPLTGGTYEQYF.

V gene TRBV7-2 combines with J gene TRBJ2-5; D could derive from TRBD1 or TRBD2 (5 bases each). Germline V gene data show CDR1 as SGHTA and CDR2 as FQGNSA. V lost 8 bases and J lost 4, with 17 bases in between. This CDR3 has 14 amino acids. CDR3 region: CASGQRGEGETQYF. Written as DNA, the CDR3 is TGTGCCAGCGGCCAAAGGGGTGAGGGAGAGACCCAGTACTTC.

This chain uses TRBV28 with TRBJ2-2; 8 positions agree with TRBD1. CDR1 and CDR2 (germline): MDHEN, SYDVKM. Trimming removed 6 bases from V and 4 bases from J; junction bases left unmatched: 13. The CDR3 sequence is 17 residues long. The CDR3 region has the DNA TGTGCCAGCAGGCTCCCCGGGGCAGGGGGCTTCACCGGGGAGCTGTTTTTT. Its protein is CASRLPGAGGFTGELFF.

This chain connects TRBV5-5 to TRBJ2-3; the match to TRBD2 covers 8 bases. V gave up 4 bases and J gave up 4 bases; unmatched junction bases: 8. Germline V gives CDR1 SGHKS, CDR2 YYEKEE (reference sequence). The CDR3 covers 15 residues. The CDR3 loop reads CASSRTSSPPDTQYF. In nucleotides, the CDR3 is TGTGCCAGCAGCCGGACTAGCTCCCCCCCAGATACGCAGTATTTT.

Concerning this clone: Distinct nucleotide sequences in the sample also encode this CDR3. CDR3 DNA: TGCGCCAGCAGCTTGGTTGGCGGGAACACAGATACGCAGTATTTT. Its protein product is CASSLVGGNTDTQYF. The rearrangement uses TRBV5-1 and TRBJ2-3; a possible D gene is TRBD2 (6 bases). The CDR3 spans 15 residues. Trimming shortened V by 0 bases and J by 2 bases, and 10 bases separated the two germline ends. Germline CDR1 SGHRS, CDR2 YFSETQ. Combining the CDR3 with reference TRBV5-1 and TRBJ2-3 gives the whole variable domain KAGVTQTPRYLIKTRGQQVTLSCSPISGHRSVSWYQQTPGQGLQFLFEYFSETQRNKGNFPGRFSGRQFSNSRSEMNVSTLELGDSALYLCASSLVGGNTDTQYFGPGTRLTVL.

CDR3 residues: CASTKLIGAYNEQFF. The CDR3 nucleotides are TGTGCCAGCACCAAACTGATAGGCGCCTACAATGAGCAGTTCTTC. V is TRBV7-8 and J is TRBJ2-1; D gene ambiguous. CDR3 size: 15 residues. The germline CDR1 and CDR2 sequences are SGHVS and FQNEAQ. V was trimmed by 7 bases and J by 2 bases, leaving 15 bases between them.

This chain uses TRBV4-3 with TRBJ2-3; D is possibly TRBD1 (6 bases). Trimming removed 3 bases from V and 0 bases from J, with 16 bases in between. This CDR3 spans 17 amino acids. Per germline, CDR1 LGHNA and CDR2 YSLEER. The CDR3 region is CASSQLGQGQSTDTQYF. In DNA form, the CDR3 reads TGCGCCAGCAGCCAGCTCGGGCAGGGGCAAAGCACAGATACGCAGTATTTT.

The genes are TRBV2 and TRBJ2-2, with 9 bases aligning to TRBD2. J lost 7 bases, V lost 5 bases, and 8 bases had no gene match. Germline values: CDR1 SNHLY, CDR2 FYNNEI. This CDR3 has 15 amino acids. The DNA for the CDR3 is TGTGCCAGCAGTCCCATGGCGCGGGAGGGCGGGGAGCTGTTTTTT. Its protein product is CASSPMAREGGELFF.